The present T cell receptor beta chain was sequenced within a study of CD8+ T cells in alopecia areata (dated by TCRdb to about 2018). About the study as a whole: Treated patients were enrolled in an open-label pilot trial of oral tofacitinib, 5 to 10 mg twice daily, for moderate-to-severe alopecia areata. Tofacitinib was administered for 6 to 18 months, and 6 months of follow-up off drug were then conducted to assess delayed response and recurrence. For the treated patients, the SALT score, which quantifies what percentage of scalp surface area is affected, served as the measure of disease severity. The study used high-throughput TCRbeta sequencing to examine T cell clonal expansion in alopecia areata, in both the C3H/HeJ mouse model and human patients. Scalp tissue and sorted CD4+ and CD8+ peripheral blood T cells from patchy and totalis/universalis alopecia areata patients and from healthy controls were covered by human TCRbeta sequencing. Patients on tofacitinib were biopsied at baseline and after 4 and 24 weeks of treatment, and several of the patients also had a later scalp biopsy. Scalp clonality was compared among normal scalp (n=4), patchy alopecia areata scalp (n=8), and alopecia totalis/universalis scalp (n=8). The RNA source kit depended on sample type: the PAXgene miRNA kit for fixed scalp, the miRNeasy kit for PBMCs, and the RNeasy kit for mouse skin. immunoSEQ multiplex PCR using 35 Vbeta forward primers and 13 Jbeta reverse primers was used to amplify TCRbeta CDR3 regions. Overall results and qualifications from the work: Scalp TCR repertoire analysis is complicated because resident alphabeta T cells in normal human skin are also sequenced, whereas mouse skin is dominated by gammadelta T cells. Because the treated cohort was small and had only one nonresponder, larger studies are needed to examine links between baseline CD8+ expansion and response. During tofacitinib treatment, many expanded lesional clones stuck around in both scalp and blood, and this persistence may partly explain why relapse happens after treatment is stopped. Shared TCR sequences between patients were less evident than in mice, which may be partly attributable to HLA diversity in the patient population. Tofacitinib significantly lowered scalp clonality and the number of expanded CD8+ clones among the top 100 scalp clones. Compared with normal scalp, lesional scalp had higher clonality and more expanded CD8+ clones, particularly in alopecia totalis/universalis, a pattern that suggests antigenic drive.

The label giving this sample's time point can be read as: 24 weeks on oral tofacitinib. The treatment or condition label, as the study defines it: oral pan-JAK inhibitor, 5-10 mg twice daily. Peripheral blood and lesional scalp punch biopsies were obtained from patients with alopecia areata. PBMCs were isolated by density centrifugation and stained for CD3, CD4 and CD8, after which CD4+ and CD8+ T cells were sorted on a FACSAria. V is pruned by 5 bases and J by 3 bases, leaving 4 bases of the junction without a gene match. Counted from cysteine to phenylalanine, this CDR3 has 14 amino acids. The CDR3 DNA has 42 bases and is translated from base 1. According to the germline V gene, CDR1 reads SQVTM and CDR2 reads ANQGSEA. This clone has a handful of counts. Its antigen remains unidentified. Qualities for individual bases were not recorded, and no much larger clone is one base off. The library was made by the immunoSEQ multiplex PCR assay. RNA was extracted from all samples and reverse transcribed into cDNA as template for TCR sequencing. First-strand cDNA was synthesized with SuperScript III using a 2:1 mix of oligo-dT and random hexamers. Amplification bias was assessed with a synthetic immune receptor repertoire, and residual bias was removed computationally. The original pipeline was this. Raw reads were preprocessed to remove errors, and CDR3 was defined according to IMGT conventions as the region from the conserved cysteine to phenylalanine. Clonality was computed as 1 minus the Shannon entropy, with the entropy normalized by log2 of the number of productive unique TCRs. Scalp TCRbeta sequences were cross-referenced with sorted blood CD4 and CD8 repertoires so that the CD4 or CD8 identity of scalp clones could be inferred. Sourced from immuneACCESS, this table was stored by TCRdb with only in-frame sequences that have V and J called. A share of the clones is absent; for the studies checked, an unresolved V gene accounts for under half, and the remainder has no known explanation. Clone size and the V and J calls come from that table; the DNA yielded D and trimming. The sample table contains some 100,000 clones; only one count was recorded for 44% of them. The ten largest make up less than 20% of the sample.

This TCR was sampled from a human donor with alopecia areata. The chain is encoded by TRBV29-1 joined to TRBJ2-2, with TRBD2 matching 9 junction bases. The sequencing used CD8+ T cells sorted from blood, collected at week 24, from a patient treated with tofacitinib. The CDR3 is CSVKREADTGELFF. The sequence in DNA is TGCAGCGTTAAGCGGGAGGCAGACACCGGGGAGCTGTTTTTT.